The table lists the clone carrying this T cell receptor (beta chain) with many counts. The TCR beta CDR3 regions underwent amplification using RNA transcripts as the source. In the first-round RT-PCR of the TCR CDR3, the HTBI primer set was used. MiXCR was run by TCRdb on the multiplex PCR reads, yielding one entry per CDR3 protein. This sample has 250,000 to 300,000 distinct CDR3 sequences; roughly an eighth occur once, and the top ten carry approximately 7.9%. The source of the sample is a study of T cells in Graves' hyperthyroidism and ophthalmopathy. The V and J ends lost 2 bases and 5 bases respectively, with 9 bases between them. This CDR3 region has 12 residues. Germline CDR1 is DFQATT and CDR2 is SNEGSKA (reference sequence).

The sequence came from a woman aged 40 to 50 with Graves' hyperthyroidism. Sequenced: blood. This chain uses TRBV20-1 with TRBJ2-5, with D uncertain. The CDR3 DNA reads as TGCAGTGCTAGACTAGTTTCGGAGACCCAGTACTTC. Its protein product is CSARLVSETQYF.